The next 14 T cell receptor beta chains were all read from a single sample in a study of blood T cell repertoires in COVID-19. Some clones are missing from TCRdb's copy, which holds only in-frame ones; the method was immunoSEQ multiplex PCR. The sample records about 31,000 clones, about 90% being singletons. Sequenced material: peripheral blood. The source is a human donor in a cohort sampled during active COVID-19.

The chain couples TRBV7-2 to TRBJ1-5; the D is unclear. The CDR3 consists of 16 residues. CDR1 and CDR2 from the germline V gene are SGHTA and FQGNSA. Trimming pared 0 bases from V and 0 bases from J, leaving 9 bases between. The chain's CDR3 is CASSLAWSHSNQPQHF. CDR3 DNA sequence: TGTGCCAGCAGCTTAGCCTGGTCACATAGCAATCAGCCCCAGCATTTT.

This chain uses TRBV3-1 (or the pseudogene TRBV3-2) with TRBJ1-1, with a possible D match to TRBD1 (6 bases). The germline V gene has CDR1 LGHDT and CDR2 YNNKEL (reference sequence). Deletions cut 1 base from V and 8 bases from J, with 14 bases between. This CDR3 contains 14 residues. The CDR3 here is CASSQVLDGTEAFF. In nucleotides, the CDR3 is TGTGCCAGCAGCCAAGTCTTAGATGGGACAGAAGCTTTCTTT.

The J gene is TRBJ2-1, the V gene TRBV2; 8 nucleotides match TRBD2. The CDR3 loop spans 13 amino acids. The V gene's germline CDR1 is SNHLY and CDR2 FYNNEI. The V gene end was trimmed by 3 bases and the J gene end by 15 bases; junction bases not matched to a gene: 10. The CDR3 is CASSDLTSAWGFF. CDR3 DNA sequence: TGTGCCAGCAGTGATTTGACTAGCGCTTGGGGGTTCTTC.

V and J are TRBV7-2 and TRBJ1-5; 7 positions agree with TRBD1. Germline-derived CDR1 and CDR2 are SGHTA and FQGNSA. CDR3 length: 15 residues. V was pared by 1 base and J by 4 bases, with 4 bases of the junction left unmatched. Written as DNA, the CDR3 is TGTGCCAGCAGCTTAGGAGGGACAGATAATCAGCCCCAGCATTTT. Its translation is CASSLGGTDNQPQHF.

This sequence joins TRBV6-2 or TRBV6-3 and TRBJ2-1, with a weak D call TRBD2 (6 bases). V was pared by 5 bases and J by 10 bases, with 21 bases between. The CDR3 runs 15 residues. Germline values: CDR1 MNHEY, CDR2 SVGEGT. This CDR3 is CASSDYSGPPIEQFF. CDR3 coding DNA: TGTGCCAGCAGTGACTATAGCGGACCCCCAATCGAGCAGTTCTTC.

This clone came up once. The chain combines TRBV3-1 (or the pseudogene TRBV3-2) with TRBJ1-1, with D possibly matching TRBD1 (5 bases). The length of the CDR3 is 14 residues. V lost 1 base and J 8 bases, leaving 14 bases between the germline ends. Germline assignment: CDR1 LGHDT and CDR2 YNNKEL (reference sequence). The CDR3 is CASSQVRDLGEAFF. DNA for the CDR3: TGTGCCAGCAGCCAAGTAAGGGACTTGGGCGAAGCTTTCTTT.

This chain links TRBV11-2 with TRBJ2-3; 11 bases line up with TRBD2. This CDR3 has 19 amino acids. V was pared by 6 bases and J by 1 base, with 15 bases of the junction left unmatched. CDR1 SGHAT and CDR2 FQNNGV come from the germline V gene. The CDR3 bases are TGTGCCAGCAGAAGAGGGCTAGCGGGGGGCCTCAGCCGCACAGATACGCAGTATTTT. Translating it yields CASRRGLAGGLSRTDTQYF.

This CDR3 is CSASPGTQETQYF. In DNA, the CDR3 is TGCAGTGCTAGTCCCGGGACTCAAGAGACCCAGTACTTC. This chain connects TRBV20-1 to TRBJ2-5, with a tentative D call TRBD2 (6 bases). Trimming shortened V by 3 bases and J by 2 bases, and 10 bases separated the two germline ends. There are 13 residues in the CDR3. Germline V gene sequence: CDR1 DFQATT, CDR2 SNEGSKA (reference sequence).

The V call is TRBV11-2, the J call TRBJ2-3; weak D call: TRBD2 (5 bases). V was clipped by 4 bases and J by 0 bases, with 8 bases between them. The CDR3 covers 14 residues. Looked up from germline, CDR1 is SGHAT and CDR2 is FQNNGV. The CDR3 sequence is CASSSRASTDTQYF. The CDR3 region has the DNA TGTGCCAGCAGCTCGAGGGCGAGCACAGATACGCAGTATTTT.

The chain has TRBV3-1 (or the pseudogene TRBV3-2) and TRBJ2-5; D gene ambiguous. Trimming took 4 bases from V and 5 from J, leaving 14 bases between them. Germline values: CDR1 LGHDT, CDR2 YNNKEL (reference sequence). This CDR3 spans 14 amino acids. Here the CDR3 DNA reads TGTGCCAGCAGCCCCCGCGGAGAAACTGAGACCCAGTACTTC. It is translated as CASSPRGETETQYF.

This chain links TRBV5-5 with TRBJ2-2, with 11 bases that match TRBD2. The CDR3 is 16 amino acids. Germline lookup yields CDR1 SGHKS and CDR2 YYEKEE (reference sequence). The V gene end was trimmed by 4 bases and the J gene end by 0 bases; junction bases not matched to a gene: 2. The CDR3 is CASSRLAGTNTGELFF. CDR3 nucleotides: TGTGCCAGCAGCCGACTAGCGGGGACGAACACCGGGGAGCTGTTTTTT.

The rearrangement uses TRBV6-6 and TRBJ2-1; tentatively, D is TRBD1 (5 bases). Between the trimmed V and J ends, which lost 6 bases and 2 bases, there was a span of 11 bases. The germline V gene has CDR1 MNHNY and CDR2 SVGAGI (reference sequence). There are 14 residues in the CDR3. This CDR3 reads CASRLTVAYNEQFF. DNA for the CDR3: TGTGCCAGCAGATTGACAGTGGCCTACAATGAGCAGTTCTTC.

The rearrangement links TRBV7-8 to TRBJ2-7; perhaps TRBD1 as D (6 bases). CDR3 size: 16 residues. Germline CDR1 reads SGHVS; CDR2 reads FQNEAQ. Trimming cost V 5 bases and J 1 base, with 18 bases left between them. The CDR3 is CASSPTGQSRSYEQYV. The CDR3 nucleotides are TGTGCCAGCAGCCCTACCGGACAGTCCCGTTCCTACGAGCAGTACGTC.

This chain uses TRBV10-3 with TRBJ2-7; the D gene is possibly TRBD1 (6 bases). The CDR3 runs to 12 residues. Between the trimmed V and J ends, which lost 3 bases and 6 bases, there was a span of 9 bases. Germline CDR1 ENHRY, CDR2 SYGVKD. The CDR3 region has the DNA TGTGCCATCAGTGACTGGGGGCGCGAGCAGTACGTC. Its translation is CAISDWGREQYV.